This T cell receptor (beta chain) emerged from a study of PD-L1 blockade in urothelial cancer. Study as a whole: Before enrollment, 0 to 3 chemotherapy regimens had been given to patients. Blood analysis was done at 3 weeks (second dose) and 6 weeks after treatment began. Blood gave a median approximately 140,000 T cells.

Time point given: pretreatment peripheral blood. The CDR3 consists of 15 residues. With 4 bases clipped from V and 4 bases from J, the junction kept 4 bases outside the gene matches. CDR1 and CDR2 from the germline V gene are SGHRS and YFSETQ. Some clones are missing from TCRdb's copy, which holds only in-frame ones; the method was immunoSEQ multiplex PCR. The sample has tens of thousands of clones; 75% to 85% are singletons. Specimen: PBMCs, collected around atezolizumab (anti-PD-L1) treatment. The clonotype originates from a man between 65 and 80 years old with urothelial cancer. This chain connects TRBV5-1 to TRBJ1-4; 10 bases are shared with TRBD1. CDR3 in amino acids: CASSPGTGVNEKLFF. CDR3 DNA sequence: TGCGCCAGCAGCCCCGGGACAGGGGTTAATGAAAAACTGTTTTTT.